Listed here are 14 T cell receptor beta chains from one sample, sequenced in a study of cytomegalovirus exposure and HLA in healthy donors listed by TCRdb under 2017. The library was generated by the immunoSEQ multiplex PCR assay. A mixture of 60 forward primers for TCR Vbeta segments and 13 reverse primers for TCR Jbeta segments was used in the multiplex PCR. TCRdb provides this immuneACCESS table in a form limited to in-frame rearrangements. Some clones are lacking; in checked studies, under half of them reflect an unresolved V gene, and why the rest are absent is not known. Counted in this sample were some 80,000 clones; 78% of them appeared once. The ten top clones hold around 6.4% of the sample. Source material: PBMCs. These receptors all come from a man younger than 30 in good health and CMV-seropositive.

This chain uses TRBV28 with TRBJ1-1; TRBD1 aligns across 8 bases. Germline V lookup: CDR1 MDHEN, CDR2 SYDVKM. V was clipped by 6 bases and J by 0 bases; unmatched bases: 6. The CDR3 length is 15 residues. CDR3 nucleotides: TGTGCCAGCAGCCCACAACAGGGGGTGAACACTGAAGCTTTCTTT. This translates into CASSPQQGVNTEAFF.

J is TRBJ1-4 and V is TRBV2; 9 bases match TRBD1. The CDR3 has 14 amino acids. The V and J ends lost 7 bases and 11 bases, in that order; junction bases with no gene match: 11. The V gene's germline CDR1 is SNHLY and CDR2 FYNNEI. The CDR3 DNA reads TGTGCCAGCATTAAGGACAGGGGCTACGTCAAACTGTTTTTT. The encoded protein is CASIKDRGYVKLFF.

The chain combines TRBV6-5 with TRBJ2-5; 8 nucleotides line up with TRBD2. Germline CDR1 reads MNHEY; CDR2 reads SVGAGI. V dropped 6 bases and J dropped 5; count of bases not matched to a gene: 8. The length of the CDR3 is 14 residues. The CDR3 loop reads CASSASGSAETQYF. CDR3 coding DNA: TGTGCCAGCAGCGCCAGCGGGAGTGCGGAGACCCAGTACTTC.

J is TRBJ1-5 and V is TRBV7-8, with D maybe TRBD1 (6 bases). Deletions cut 0 bases from V and 10 bases from J, with 16 bases between. This CDR3 spans 15 amino acids. From germline, CDR1 is SGHVS and CDR2 FQNEAQ. CDR3 sequence reads: CASSLAQGISSPQHF. The CDR3 DNA is TGTGCCAGCAGCTTAGCCCAGGGGATCTCCAGCCCCCAGCATTTT.

This clone was seen a single time. The chain couples TRBV5-1 to TRBJ2-4; TRBD1 matches 10 bases. The CDR3 totals 15 residues. V lost 0 bases and J lost 6; bases outside the gene matches: 3. Per germline, CDR1 SGHRS and CDR2 YFSETQ. The CDR3 here is CASSLGQGASNIQYF. CDR3 sequence (DNA): TGCGCCAGCAGCTTGGGACAGGGGGCCTCAAACATTCAGTACTTC.

The chain joins TRBV7-8 to TRBJ2-6; D gene ambiguous. The CDR3 length is 16 residues. The germline V gene has CDR1 SGHVS and CDR2 FQNEAQ. V gave up 4 bases and J gave up 0 bases, with 10 bases separating them. The CDR3 DNA follows: TGTGCCAGCAGCTCTCCAGGAAGCTCTGGGGCCAACGTCCTGACTTTC. Protein product: CASSSPGSSGANVLTF.

The CDR3 region is CASSQDGTEAFF. CDR3 coding DNA: TGCGCCAGCAGCCAAGACGGCACTGAAGCTTTCTTT. The chain combines TRBV4-1 with TRBJ1-1; D is uncertain. In germline, CDR1 is MGHRA, CDR2 YSYEKL. Trimming removed 0 bases from V and 4 bases from J, with 3 bases in between. This CDR3 has 12 residues.

This chain connects TRBV4-2 to TRBJ2-6; no definite D call. V was cut by 0 bases and J by 0 bases, with 6 bases left in between. Per germline, CDR1 LGHNA and CDR2 YNFKEQ. The CDR3 is 16 amino acids. For the CDR3, the DNA is TGTGCCAGCAGCCAAGAAACCAGCTCTGGGGCCAACGTCCTGACTTTC. It is translated as CASSQETSSGANVLTF.

The count of this clone is one. J is TRBJ1-2 and V is TRBV19; TRBD1 matches at 10 bases. V lost 5 bases, J lost 4 bases, and 7 bases stayed unmatched. This CDR3 is built from 15 residues. Germline assignment: CDR1 LNHDA and CDR2 SQIVND (reference sequence). The CDR3 protein is CASSVGTGAVYGYTF. CDR3 coding DNA: TGTGCCAGTAGTGTTGGGACAGGGGCTGTCTATGGCTACACCTTC.

The gene calls are TRBV5-1 and TRBJ2-3; TRBD2 is a possible D gene (6 bases). The germline V and J ends were trimmed by 1 base and 2 bases, with 14 bases remaining between them. CDR1 is SGHRS and CDR2 is YFSETQ in the germline V gene. The CDR3 contains 16 residues. The CDR3 loop is CASSLLDGRATDTQYF. The CDR3 DNA is TGCGCCAGCAGCTTGCTGGACGGGAGAGCCACAGATACGCAGTATTTT.

The chain uses TRBV7-3 and TRBJ2-1; 10 nucleotides align to TRBD2. Germline-derived CDR1 and CDR2 are SGHTA and FQGTGA. V shed 3 bases, J shed 0 bases, and the junction held 11 bases outside the gene matches. This CDR3 comprises 19 residues. The DNA for the CDR3 is TGTGCCAGCAGCTTCACTAGCGGGGTCTTTTCTAGCTCCTACAATGAGCAGTTCTTC. This sequence encodes CASSFTSGVFSSSYNEQFF.

V is TRBV6-5 and J is TRBJ2-2; D gene unclear. The germline CDR1 and CDR2 sequences are MNHEY and SVGAGI. The V end was cut by 2 bases, the J end by 0 bases, with 7 bases between. The CDR3 length is 15 residues. The CDR3 sequence is CASSYDTANTGELFF. The CDR3, as DNA: TGTGCCAGCAGTTACGACACGGCGAACACCGGGGAGCTGTTTTTT.

The CDR3 nucleotides read TGTGCCAGCAGCCCACAGAGTCGGGGGGATGGAAACACCATATATTTT. This gives the protein CASSPQSRGDGNTIYF. The gene calls are TRBV21-1 and TRBJ1-3. TRBV21-1 is a pseudogene segment. CDR3 size: 16 residues.

This chain's CDR3 is CSADGDSYEQYF. The CDR3 DNA reads as TGCAGCGCGGACGGGGACTCCTACGAGCAGTACTTC. The rearrangement uses TRBV29-1 and TRBJ2-7; tentative D call: TRBD2 (5 bases). The CDR3 length is 12 residues. The germline V gene encodes CDR1 SQVTM and CDR2 ANQGSEA. V gave up 7 bases and J gave up 0 bases, with 10 bases separating them.